One sample yielded the 8 T cell receptor beta chains listed below, sequenced in a study of blood T cells in healthy people across ages. PCR was performed a second time for about 7 to 11 cycles using a sample-barcoded 5' primer and a J-beta primer mix. Via MiXCR, TCRdb re-called the 5' RACE reads, giving one row per CDR3 protein. This repertoire shows 650,000 to 700,000 distinct CDR3 sequences, less than 40% found once; its top ten account for over 15%. The sample taken for sequencing was blood. The origin of the receptors is a woman of 80 years or more in good health.

The chain employs TRBV20-1 and TRBJ2-5; 13 bases fit TRBD2. V dropped 4 bases and J dropped 2; count of bases not matched to a gene: 7. The CDR3 loop spans 16 amino acids. The germline CDR1 and CDR2 sequences are DFQATT and SNEGSKA (reference sequence). The CDR3 nucleotides are TGCAGTGCTAAAAGGACTAGCGGGGGTTTTCAAGAGACCCAGTACTTC. Translating it yields CSAKRTSGGFQETQYF.

This clonotype came up many times. The gene calls are TRBV7-2 and TRBJ1-1, with D uncertain. With 1 base removed from V and 7 bases from J, the gap between germline ends came to 16 bases. CDR1 SGHTA and CDR2 FQGNSA come from the germline V gene. This CDR3 contains 15 residues. CDR3 coding DNA: TGTGCCAGCAGCTTAGATGTTTGGGCAAGCGATGAAGCTTTCTTT. This translates into CASSLDVWASDEAFF.

On this clonotype: An end of the junction differs from the germline gene, which may be a read error. The rearrangement links TRBV7-2 to TRBJ2-7; TRBD2 agrees at 8 bases. This CDR3 contains 15 residues. Germline V gene lookup returns CDR1 SGHTA and CDR2 FQGNSA. The CDR3 loop reads CASGVPGRGVYEQNF. CDR3 coding DNA: TGTGCCAGCGGCGTCCCGGGGCGGGGGGTTTACGAGCAGAACTTC. Together with reference TRBV7-2 and TRBJ2-7, the CDR3 gives the full variable domain: GAGVSQSPSNKVTEKGKDVELRCDPISGHTALYWYRQSLGQGLEFLIYFQGNSAPDKSGLPSDRFSAERTGGSVSTLTIQRTQQEDSAVYLCASGVPGRGVYEQNFGPGTRLTVT.

Comment on this clonotype: A much larger clone differs from this one at a single base, so this may be a read error. The chain has TRBV5-1 and TRBJ2-1; D gene ambiguous. CDR1 and CDR2 (germline): SGHRS, YFSETQ. The CDR3 is 16 residues long. CDR3 amino acids: CASSLGHTRSYNEQVF. The CDR3 coding sequence is TGCGCCAGCAGCTTGGGCCATACCCGCTCCTACAATGAGCAGGTCTTC.

This rearrangement joins TRBV12-3 or TRBV12-4 to TRBJ2-1; no clear D. V shed 6 bases and J shed 7 bases, with 10 bases lying between them. This CDR3 is built from 12 residues. Written as DNA, the CDR3 is TGTGCCAGCAGCCGTAACAATAATGAGCAGTTCTTC. Translated: CASSRNNNEQFF.

CDR3 loop: CSARGQSSTDTQYF. The DNA for the CDR3 is TGCAGTGCTAGGGGACAGTCTAGCACAGATACGCAGTATTTT. V and J are TRBV20-1 and TRBJ2-3; 7 nucleotides align to TRBD1. V shed 3 bases and J 0 bases; nucleotides not matched to a gene: 3. The CDR3 runs 14 residues. The germline V gene has CDR1 DFQATT and CDR2 SNEGSKA (reference sequence).

Regarding this clonotype: This sequence may be a read error, since a much larger clone differs from it by one base. The chain couples TRBV4-1 to TRBJ2-1; D may correspond to TRBD1 or TRBD2 (6 bases each). The better agreement between TRBJ2-7 and the DNA end casts doubt on the J call. The CDR3 runs to 16 residues. In germline, CDR1 is MGHRA, CDR2 YSYEKL. The CDR3 spells CASSFGSGGSYNEQYF. The CDR3 nucleotides read TGCGCCAGCAGCTTCGGTTCCGGGGGCTCCTACAATGAGCAGTACTTC.

The rearrangement links TRBV7-9 to TRBJ2-2; 8 nucleotides line up with TRBD1. The germline V gene has CDR1 SEHNR and CDR2 FQNEAQ (reference sequence). V trimming: 5 bases; J trimming: 4 bases; junction bases outside the gene matches: 9. There are 16 residues in the CDR3. Here the CDR3 reads CASSPGQGVRTGELFF. CDR3 DNA: TGTGCCAGCAGCCCCGGACAGGGAGTCCGCACCGGGGAGCTGTTTTTT.